The rows below give T cell receptor beta chains drawn from one sample of a study of blood T cells in healthy people across ages. TCRdb used MiXCR to reprocess the 5' RACE reads, holding one entry per CDR3 protein. The table shows 1.5 million to 2 million distinct CDR3 sequences, with around half occurring only once. Material for sequencing was blood. Receptors were obtained from a woman in her thirties or forties in good health. Each CDR3 is given with its conserved first and last residue. The size of a clone is reported for some rows only, either as once, few or many, or as a class for expanded clones.

v_call	j_call	clone_size	cdr3_aa
TRBV6-1	TRBJ2-3	.	CASSGRDLYSTDTQYF
TRBV7-2	.	.	CASSATTSYNEQYF
TRBV7-9	TRBJ2-1	.	CASRPFYGAGSYNEQFF
TRBV29-1	TRBJ2-2	.	CSVISGELFF
TRBV29-1	TRBJ2-5	.	CSVGPGTSGGQETQYF
TRBV9	TRBJ1-2	.	CASGGETFYGYTF
TRBV7-9	TRBJ2-7	.	CASSLILGRAYEQYF
TRBV12-3/TRBV12-4	TRBJ2-1	.	CASSPWVSGGATKAWFF
TRBV9	TRBJ2-3	.	CASSVREQGTDTQYF
TRBV28	TRBJ1-6	.	CASSLIRWGSDNSPLHF
TRBV7-2	TRBJ2-5	.	CASSLEWYQETQYF
TRBV7-2	TRBJ2-6	.	CASSTETGGLAGANVLTF
TRBV14	TRBJ2-1	.	CASSHWGARNEQFF
TRBV7-8	TRBJ1-2	few	CASLNPGQPYGYTF
TRBV20-1	TRBJ2-3	.	CSARIPGGTDTQYF
TRBV20-1	TRBJ2-3	.	CSAALGGDTRYF
TRBV29-1	TRBJ2-5	many	CSVLASGGETQYF
TRBV4-3	TRBJ1-6	.	CAGSQAGGTGGLNSPLHF
TRBV11-2	TRBJ2-5	.	CASRKRETQYF
TRBV25-1	TRBJ2-1	.	CASRSTSAPDEQFF
TRBV7-2	TRBJ2-1	.	CASSSRPYDEQFF
TRBV28	TRBJ1-2	.	CASSLAPQGAGGYTF